This T cell receptor beta chain was retrieved from a study of blood T cell repertoires in COVID-19. Study-level information: Italy, Spain and the United States were the sources of the convalescent and acute COVID-19 samples. PBMCs, B-cell-depleted T cells, or T cells were the source of the cDNA or gDNA that made up the material.

CDR1 and CDR2 from the germline V gene are MNHNY and SVGAGI (reference sequence). The V end lost 5 bases, the J end lost 4 bases, and 20 bases lay between the germline ends. The CDR3 consists of 16 residues. TCRdb's table, derived via immunoSEQ multiplex PCR, lists solely in-frame clones and lacks some. The sample includes roughly 57,000 clones, approximately 80% of them seen just once. Material for sequencing was peripheral blood. V and J are TRBV6-6 and TRBJ1-2; no clear D gene. The sequence was obtained from a man aged 25-45 years with COVID-19, enrolled during active disease. The CDR3 protein is CASSTPTRTDLYGYTF. DNA of the CDR3: TGTGCCAGCAGTACCCCGACTAGGACGGATCTCTATGGCTACACCTTC.